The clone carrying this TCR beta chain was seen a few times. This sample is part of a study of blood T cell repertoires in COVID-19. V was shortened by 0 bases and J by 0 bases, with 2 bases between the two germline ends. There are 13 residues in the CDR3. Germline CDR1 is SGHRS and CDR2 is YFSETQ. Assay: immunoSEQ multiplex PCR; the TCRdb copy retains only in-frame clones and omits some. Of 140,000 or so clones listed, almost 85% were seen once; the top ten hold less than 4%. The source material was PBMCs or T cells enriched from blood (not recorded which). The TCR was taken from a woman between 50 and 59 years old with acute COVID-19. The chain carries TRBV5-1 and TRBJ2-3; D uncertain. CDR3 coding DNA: TGCGCCAGCAGCTTGGCGAGCACAGATACGCAGTATTTT. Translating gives CASSLASTDTQYF.